A selection of T cell receptor beta chains follows, all from one sample in a study of blood T cell repertoires in COVID-19. Using immunoSEQ multiplex PCR, the repertoire was profiled, and TCRdb retains in-frame clones only, with some absent. The sample comprises approximately 170,000 clones, about four fifths of which are singletons, and about 3.5% rests with the top ten. Sequencing was done on a sample of PBMCs or T cells enriched from blood (not recorded which). These receptors were obtained from a woman aged 30 to 39 who had recovered from COVID-19. Both conserved end residues are part of each CDR3. The D gene is left open where the match is weak. Some rows mark clone size as missing; the rest say once, few, many or name a class of expanded clone.

clone_size j_call v_call d_call cdr3_nt cdr3_aa
NA TRBJ1-4 TRBV19 NA TGTGCCAGTAGCGACATAAGGGATCAGGGTGGTGAAAAACTGTTTTTT CASSDIRDQGGEKLFF
NA TRBJ2-2 TRBV29-1 TRBD1 TGCAGCGTTGAACCGACAGGGGCGGTCGGGGAGCTGTTTTTT CSVEPTGAVGELFF
once TRBJ1-5 TRBV5-4 TRBD1 TGTGCCAGCAGCTGGGGATCAGACAGGGGAAAAAATCAGCCCCAGCATTTT CASSWGSDRGKNQPQHF
NA TRBJ2-7 TRBV9 TRBD2 TGTGCCAGCAGCCCCGAAGCGGGAGGGCCCTACGAGCAGTACTTC CASSPEAGGPYEQYF
NA TRBJ2-3 TRBV29-1 NA TGCAGCGTTATCAGGGGAACAGATACGCAGTATTTT CSVIRGTDTQYF
NA TRBJ2-2 TRBV5-4 NA TGTGCCAGCAGCTTGGGCGTCGGTAACCCCACCGGGGAGCTGTTTTTT CASSLGVGNPTGELFF
NA TRBJ2-5 TRBV19 NA TGTGCCAGTAGTATAGGAACTATTCAAGAGACCCAGTACTTC CASSIGTIQETQYF
NA TRBJ2-1 TRBV10-1 TRBD2 TGCGCCAGCAGTGAATGTGCTAGCGGGAGGGCCTTGGAAGACAATGAGCAGTTCTTC CASSECASGRALEDNEQFF
NA TRBJ1-3 TRBV12-1 NA TGTGCCAGCAGCCCGCGGACACACTCTGGAAACACCATATATTTT CASSPRTHSGNTIYF
NA TRBJ1-2 TRBV24-1 NA TGTGCCACCAGTCTCGGACAGAACTATGGCTACACCTTC CATSLGQNYGYTF
NA TRBJ1-6 TRBV7-3 TRBD1 TGTGCCAGCAGATACAACCCGGACAGGGCATCATTGGATTCACCCCTCCACTTT CASRYNPDRASLDSPLHF
NA TRBJ2-1 TRBV5-1 TRBD2 TGCGCCAGCAGCTCAGCGGGGGGGTCCCACAATGAGCAGTTCTTC CASSSAGGSHNEQFF
NA TRBJ2-7 TRBV15 NA TGTGCCACCAGCAGATCCCCCGGACAGTCATTCGGCGAGCAGTACTTC CATSRSPGQSFGEQYF
NA TRBJ2-2 TRBV11-3 TRBD2 TGTGCCAGCAGCCTCGGAGTAGCGGGGGGCACCGGGGAGCTGTTTTTT CASSLGVAGGTGELFF
once TRBJ2-5 TRBV10-2 NA TGCGCCAGCAGTCAGATGGGCGAGACCCAGTACTTC CASSQMGETQYF
NA TRBJ1-2 TRBV5-4 TRBD1 TGTGCCAGCGGAACCCAGGGGGTTAACTATGGCTACACCTTC CASGTQGVNYGYTF
once TRBJ1-5 TRBV19 NA TGTGCCAGTACTCAAGGGGGGGGTGGGCAGCCCCAGCATTTT CASTQGGGGQPQHF
NA TRBJ2-2 TRBV5-1 TRBD2 TGCGCCAGCAGCTTGATGAGCGGGGGCGGCACCGGGGAGCTGTTTTTT CASSLMSGGGTGELFF
NA TRBJ1-1 TRBV5-1 NA TGCGCCAGCAGCTCGGACAGCGCCACTATGAACACTGAAGCTTTCTTT CASSSDSATMNTEAFF
NA TRBJ2-2 TRBV6-5 NA TGTGCCAGCAGGTACATAGCGTTGGACACCGGGGAGCTGTTTTTT CASRYIALDTGELFF
few TRBJ1-5 TRBV7-9 NA TGTGCCAGCAGCCCCGGGGGGTCCTCCTCATCCGATCAGCCCCAGCATTTT CASSPGGSSSSDQPQHF
NA TRBJ1-1 TRBV7-3 NA TGTGCCAGCAGCTTAAATTCCGAGGCCACTGAAGCTTTCTTT CASSLNSEATEAFF
NA TRBJ1-2 TRBV28 NA TGTGCTAGCGGGGCAGGAGCTAACTATGGCTACACCTTC CASGAGANYGYTF
NA TRBJ2-1 TRBV27 TRBD1 TGTGCCAGCAGTTTTAAAGGGACAGGGGGCGCGGTCTGGCTCAATGAGCAGTTCTTC CASSFKGTGGAVWLNEQFF
NA TRBJ2-7 TRBV6-5 TRBD1 TGTGCCAGCAGACCGGGACAGGGTCTCTACGAGCAGTACTTC CASRPGQGLYEQYF
NA TRBJ2-3 TRBV19 NA TGTGCCAGTAGTCTAGCTCGCACAGATACGCAGTATTTT CASSLARTDTQYF
NA TRBJ2-1 TRBV27 TRBD2 TGTGCCAGCACCAAAGCGGGGAGCTCCTACAATGAGCAGTTCTTC CASTKAGSSYNEQFF